This TCR beta chain was retrieved from a study of blood T cell repertoires in COVID-19. The wider study: PBMCs, B-cell-depleted T cells, or T cells provided the cDNA or gDNA that made up the material.

Note on this clone: A much larger clone sits a single nucleotide away, making a read error possible.

Methods used by the authors: Estimated nucleated cell counts came from reference gene primer amplification. The method was immunoSEQ multiplex PCR; TCRdb's version includes in-frame clones alone and lacks a portion of them. V and J calls plus clone size are reproduced from that table; the DNA served to infer D and trimming. The sample includes 250,000 to 300,000 clones, about 87% of them seen just once. Germline V CDR1 and CDR2: SEHNR, FQNEAQ (reference sequence). The CDR3 runs to 13 residues. V was clipped by 7 bases and J by 1 base; unmatched bases: 2. The sequencing sample was made of peripheral blood. The source is a woman aged 40-49 years who had recovered from COVID-19. The chain is built from TRBV7-9 and TRBJ1-1, with 8 bases fitting TRBD1. In nucleotides, the CDR3 is TGTGCCAGCACCGGACAGGGGAACACTGAAGCTTTCTTT. Translation gives CASTGQGNTEAFF.